Described below is a single T cell receptor (beta chain) sequence and its context. The data originate from a study of blood T cell repertoires in COVID-19. Original processing methods: Reference gene primer amplification in the assay estimated nucleated cell counts. TCRdb's table, derived via immunoSEQ multiplex PCR, lists solely in-frame clones and lacks some. V, J and clone size derive from that table, while D and trimming were established from the DNA sequence. The data show approximately 310,000 clones, with less than 85% seen just once and around 1.8% held by the top ten. CDR1 and CDR2 from the germline V gene are SEHNR and FQNEAQ (reference sequence). The germline V and J ends were trimmed by 1 base and 7 bases, with 14 bases remaining between them. There are 15 residues in the CDR3. Participants were aged roughly 18 to 89 years from around 26 US areas. Clinical history reported by participants formed the basis on which cohorts were assigned.

This TCR was recovered from a woman in her thirties who had been exposed to COVID-19. The sample consisted of PBMCs or T cells enriched from blood (not recorded which). The chain is built from TRBV7-9 and TRBJ1-5; TRBD1 might be the D (6 bases). The CDR3 DNA follows: TGTGCCAGCAGCTTAGGAGACAGGTGGGGCCAGCCCCAGCATTTT. This codes for CASSLGDRWGQPQHF.